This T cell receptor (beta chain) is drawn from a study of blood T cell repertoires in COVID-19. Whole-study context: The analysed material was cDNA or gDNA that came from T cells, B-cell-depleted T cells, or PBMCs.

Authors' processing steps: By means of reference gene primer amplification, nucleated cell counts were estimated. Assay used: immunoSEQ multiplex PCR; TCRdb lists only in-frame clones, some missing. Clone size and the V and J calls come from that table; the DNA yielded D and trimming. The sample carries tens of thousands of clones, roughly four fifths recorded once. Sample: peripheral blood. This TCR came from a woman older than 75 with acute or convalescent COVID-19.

This CDR3 reads CASSQGGGRDHNEQFF. The DNA of the CDR3 is TGTGCCAGCAGCCAGGGGGGTGGCAGGGACCACAATGAGCAGTTCTTC. The rearrangement links TRBV11-3 to TRBJ2-1, with D perhaps TRBD1 (7 bases). The CDR3 runs 16 residues. The germline V gene has CDR1 SGHNT and CDR2 YENEEA. The germline V and J ends were trimmed by 5 bases and 5 bases, with 19 bases remaining between them.